In this sample, the clone carrying this T cell receptor beta chain turned up a few times. The sample originates from a study of blood T cells in healthy people across ages. V lost 2 bases, J lost 2 bases, and 12 bases lay in between. Germline CDR1 MNHEY, CDR2 SVGAGI. The CDR3 runs to 15 residues. A second roughly 6 to 11 cycle PCR used barcoded and J-beta primers. TCRdb fed the 5' RACE reads into MiXCR, producing one record per CDR3 protein. Of 700,000 to 900,000 distinct CDR3 sequences detected, 25% to 30% appear once; the ten largest clones hold 3%. The same specimen was also included in a second study, on T cells of mothers and their children. That investigation notes: For cDNA synthesis, the complete extracted RNA was used (around 1.5 ug per 15 ul).

The material sequenced was blood. This sequence joins TRBV6-5 and TRBJ1-2, with D possibly TRBD1 on 5 matching bases. The receptor's source is a boy aged 10-17 years in good health. Here the CDR3 reads CASSYGTVGNYGYTF. The CDR3 region has the DNA TGTGCCAGCAGTTACGGGACGGTGGGGAACTATGGCTACACCTTC.